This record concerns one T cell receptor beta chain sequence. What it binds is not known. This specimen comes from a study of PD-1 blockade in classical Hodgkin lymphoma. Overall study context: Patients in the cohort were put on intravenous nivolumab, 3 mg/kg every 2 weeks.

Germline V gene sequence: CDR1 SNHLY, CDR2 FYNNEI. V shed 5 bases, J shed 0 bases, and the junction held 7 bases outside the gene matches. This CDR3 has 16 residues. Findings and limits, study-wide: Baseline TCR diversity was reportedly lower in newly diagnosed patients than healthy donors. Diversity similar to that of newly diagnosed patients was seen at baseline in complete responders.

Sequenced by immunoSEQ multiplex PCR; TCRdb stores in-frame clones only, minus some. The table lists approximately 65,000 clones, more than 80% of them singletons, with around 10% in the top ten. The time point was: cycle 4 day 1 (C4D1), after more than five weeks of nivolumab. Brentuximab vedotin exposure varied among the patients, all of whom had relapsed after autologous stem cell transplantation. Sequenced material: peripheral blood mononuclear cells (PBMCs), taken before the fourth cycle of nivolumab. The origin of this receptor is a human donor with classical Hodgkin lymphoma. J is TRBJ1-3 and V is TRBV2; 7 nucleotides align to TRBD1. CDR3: CASSLRTGGSGNTIYF. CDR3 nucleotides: TGTGCCAGCAGTCTAAGGACAGGCGGCTCTGGAAACACCATATATTTT.